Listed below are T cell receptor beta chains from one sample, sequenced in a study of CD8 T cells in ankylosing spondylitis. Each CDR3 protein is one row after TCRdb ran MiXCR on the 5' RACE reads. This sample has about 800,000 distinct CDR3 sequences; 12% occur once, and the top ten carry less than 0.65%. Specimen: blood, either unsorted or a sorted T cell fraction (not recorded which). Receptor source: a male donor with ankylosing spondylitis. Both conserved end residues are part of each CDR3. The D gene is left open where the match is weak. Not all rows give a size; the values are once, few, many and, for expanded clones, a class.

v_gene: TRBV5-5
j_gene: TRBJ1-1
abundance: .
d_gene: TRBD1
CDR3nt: TGTGCCAGCGGGGACAGGGAGATGAACACTGAAGCTTTCTTT
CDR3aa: CASGDREMNTEAFF

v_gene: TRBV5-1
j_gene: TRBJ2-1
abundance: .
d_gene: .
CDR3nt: TGCGCCAGCAGCGTGGCGGTGTCCTACAATGAGCAGTTCTTC
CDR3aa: CASSVAVSYNEQFF

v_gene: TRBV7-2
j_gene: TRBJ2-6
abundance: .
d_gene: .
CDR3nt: TGTGCCAGCAGCTTAGTTACTGGGGCCAACGTCCTGACTTTC
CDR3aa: CASSLVTGANVLTF

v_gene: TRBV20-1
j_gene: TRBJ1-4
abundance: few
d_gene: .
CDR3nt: TGCAGTGCTACGGAGGGTCGTAGTGAAAAACTGTTTTTT
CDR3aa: CSATEGRSEKLFF

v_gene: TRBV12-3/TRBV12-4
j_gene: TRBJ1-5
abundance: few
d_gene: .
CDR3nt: TGTGCCAGCAGTTTAAGCATGGGGTCAAATCAGCCCCAGCATTTT
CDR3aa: CASSLSMGSNQPQHF

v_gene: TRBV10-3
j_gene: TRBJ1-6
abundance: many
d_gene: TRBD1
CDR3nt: TGTGCCATCAGTGAGAAGGGACAGGGGATTTCACCCCTCCACTTT
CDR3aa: CAISEKGQGISPLHF

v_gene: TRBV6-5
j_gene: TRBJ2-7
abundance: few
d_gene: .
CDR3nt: TGTGCCAGCAGTTCCCTAGGGACTTCCTCCTACGAGCAGTACTTC
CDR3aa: CASSSLGTSSYEQYF

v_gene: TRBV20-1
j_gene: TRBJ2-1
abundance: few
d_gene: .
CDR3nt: TGCAGTGCTCCGGGACGCCGAGCGGGCAATGAGCAGTTCTTC
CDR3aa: CSAPGRRAGNEQFF

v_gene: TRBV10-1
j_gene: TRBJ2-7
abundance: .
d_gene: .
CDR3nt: TGCGCCAGCAGTGCCGACAGGTCCTATTCTGAGCAGTACTTC
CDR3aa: CASSADRSYSEQYF

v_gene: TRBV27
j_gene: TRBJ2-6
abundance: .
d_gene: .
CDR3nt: TGTGCCAGCAGTTTACGGGACACTGGGGCCAACGTCCTGACTTTC
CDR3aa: CASSLRDTGANVLTF

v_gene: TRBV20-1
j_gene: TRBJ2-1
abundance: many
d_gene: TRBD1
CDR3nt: TGCAGTGCTCTCACGGGACAGGGCGATGAGCAGTTCTTC
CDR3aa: CSALTGQGDEQFF

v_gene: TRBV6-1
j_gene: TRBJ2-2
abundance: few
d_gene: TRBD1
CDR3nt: TGTGCCAGCAGGCCCCCGGGACAGGCGAACACCGGGGAGCTGTTTTTT
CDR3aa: CASRPPGQANTGELFF

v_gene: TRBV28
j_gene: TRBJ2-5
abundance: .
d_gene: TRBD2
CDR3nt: TGTGCCAGCGGGGGGGACTCTTTGGGAGAAACCCAGTACTTC
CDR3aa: CASGGDSLGETQYF

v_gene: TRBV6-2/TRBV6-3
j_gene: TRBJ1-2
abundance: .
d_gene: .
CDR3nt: TGTGCCAGCAGTTACAGGGTAGGCGGCTACACCTTC
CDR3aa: CASSYRVGGYTF

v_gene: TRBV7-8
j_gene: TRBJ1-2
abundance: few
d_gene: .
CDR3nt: TGTGCCAGCAGCTTAGCAGGGTGGTCCGGAGCTAACTATGGCTACACCTTC
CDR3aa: CASSLAGWSGANYGYTF

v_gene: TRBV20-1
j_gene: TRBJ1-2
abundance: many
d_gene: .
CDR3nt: TGCAGTGTAAAGGTTGCAGCTAACTATGGCTACACCTTC
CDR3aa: CSVKVAANYGYTF

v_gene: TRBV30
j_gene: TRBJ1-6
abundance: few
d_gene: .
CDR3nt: TGTGCCACCGGTAGCTCCTATAATTCACCCCTCCACTTT
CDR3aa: CATGSSYNSPLHF

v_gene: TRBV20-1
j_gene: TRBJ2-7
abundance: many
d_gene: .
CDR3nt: TGCAGTGCCCCTTCCTTAGGAAAGGGTTTCTACGAGCAGTACTTC
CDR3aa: CSAPSLGKGFYEQYF

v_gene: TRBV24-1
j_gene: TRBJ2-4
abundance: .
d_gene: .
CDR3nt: TGTGCCACCAGTGACCCTCCCAAAAACATTCAGTACTTC
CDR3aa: CATSDPPKNIQYF

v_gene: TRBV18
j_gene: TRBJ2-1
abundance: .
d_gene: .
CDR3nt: TGTGCCAGCTCACCAGGGGGCCATGAGCAGTTCTTC
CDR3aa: CASSPGGHEQFF

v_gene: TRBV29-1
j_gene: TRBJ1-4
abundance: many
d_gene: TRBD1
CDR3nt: TGCAGCGCCCAACAGGGGGAATATGAAAAACTGTTTTTT
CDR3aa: CSAQQGEYEKLFF

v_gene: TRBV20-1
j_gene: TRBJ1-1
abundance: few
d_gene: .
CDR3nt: TGCAGTGCTAGTTACAGGAACACTGAAGCTTTCTTT
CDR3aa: CSASYRNTEAFF

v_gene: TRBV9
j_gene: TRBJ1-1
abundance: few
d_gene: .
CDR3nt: TGTGCCAGCAGCGTAGATCCCGGCGAGACTGAAGCTTTCTTT
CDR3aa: CASSVDPGETEAFF

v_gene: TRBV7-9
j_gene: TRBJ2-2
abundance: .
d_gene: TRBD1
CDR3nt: TGTGCCAGCAGCTGGGACAGTACCGGGGAGCTGTTTTTT
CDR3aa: CASSWDSTGELFF

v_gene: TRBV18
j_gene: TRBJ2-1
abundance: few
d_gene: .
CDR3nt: TGTGCCAGCTCACCTCGACTCGAAAACAATGAGCAGTTCTTC
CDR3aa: CASSPRLENNEQFF

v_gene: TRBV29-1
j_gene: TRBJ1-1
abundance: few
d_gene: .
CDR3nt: TGCAGCGGGAGTTCGAACACTGAAGCTTTCTTT
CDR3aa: CSGSSNTEAFF

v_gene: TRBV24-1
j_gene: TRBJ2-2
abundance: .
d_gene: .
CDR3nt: TGTGCCACCAGTGACTCAGGGGTAACGAACACCGGGGAGCTGTTTTTT
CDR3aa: CATSDSGVTNTGELFF

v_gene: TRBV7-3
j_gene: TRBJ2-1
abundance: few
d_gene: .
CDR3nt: TGTGCCAGCAGCCTGCTCGGGACTGAGCAGTTCTTC
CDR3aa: CASSLLGTEQFF

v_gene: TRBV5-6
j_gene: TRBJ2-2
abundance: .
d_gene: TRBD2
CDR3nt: TGTGCCAGCAGTTCTCCTAGCGGGGCCGTAATGGGGGAGCTGTTTTTT
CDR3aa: CASSSPSGAVMGELFF